The next 15 T cell receptor beta chains were all read from a single sample in a study of CD8 T cells in Susac syndrome. Reverse transcription of 0.5 to 1 ug RNA was performed with random hexamers. TCRdb reanalysed the immunoSEQ multiplex PCR reads using MiXCR and keeps one entry per CDR3 protein. Of some 190,000 distinct CDR3 sequences listed, about 95% are singletons. Input material: CD4+ T cells from PBMCs. The source is a human donor in good health.

J is TRBJ2-7 and V is TRBV27; TRBD1 matches at 8 bases. The CDR3 is 14 residues long. The germline V gene has CDR1 MNHEY and CDR2 SMNVEV (reference sequence). The junction had 10 bases not matched to a gene; V was cut back by 5 bases and J by 7 bases. This chain's CDR3 is CASSTRGRHWEQYF. The CDR3 bases are TGTGCCAGCAGTACCAGGGGGCGTCATTGGGAGCAGTACTTC.

V gene TRBV20-1 combines with J gene TRBJ1-2, with 8 bases matching TRBD1. J was trimmed by 5 bases and V by 6 bases; bases with no gene match: 2. This CDR3 contains 11 residues. The V gene's germline CDR1 is DFQATT and CDR2 SNEGSKA (reference sequence). This CDR3 is CSAQGAYGYTF. In nucleotides, the CDR3 is TGCAGTGCCCAGGGGGCATATGGCTACACCTTC.

This chain uses TRBV3-1 with TRBJ2-1; 8 nucleotides match TRBD2. The CDR3 consists of 15 residues. The V segment lost 4 bases and the J segment 4 bases; nucleotides outside the gene matches: 6. Germline values: CDR1 LGHDT, CDR2 YNNKEL (reference sequence). The DNA of the CDR3 is TGTGCCAGCAGCCGGGCAGCGGGAGCGTACAATGAGCAGTTCTTC. Translating gives CASSRAAGAYNEQFF.

The sample holds one count of this clonotype. J is TRBJ2-5 and V is TRBV28; D gene unclear. The CDR3 has 14 residues. Germline lookup yields CDR1 MDHEN and CDR2 SYDVKM. Trimming left V 2 bases short and J 5 bases short, with 12 bases between. The CDR3 protein is CASSLNWARETQYF. CDR3 DNA: TGTGCCAGCAGTTTAAATTGGGCGAGGGAGACCCAGTACTTC.

The chain joins TRBV10-3 to TRBJ2-1; 10 bases are shared with TRBD1. V was pared by 10 bases and J by 3 bases, with 6 bases of the junction left unmatched. The CDR3 runs 14 residues. The germline gives CDR1 ENHRY, CDR2 SYGVKD. DNA of the CDR3: TGTGCCACCCGACAGGGGGCGAACTACAATGAGCAGTTCTTC. It is translated as CATRQGANYNEQFF.

The chain carries TRBV30 and TRBJ1-5; D not resolved. In germline, CDR1 is GTSNPN, CDR2 SVGIG (reference sequence). The CDR3 is 13 amino acids. Trimming pared 5 bases from V and 5 bases from J, leaving 13 bases between. The CDR3 protein is CAWSPNRDQPQHF. CDR3 in DNA: TGTGCCTGGTCCCCAAATCGCGATCAGCCCCAGCATTTT.

The chain employs TRBV30 and TRBJ2-6, with D unclear. Germline CDR1 reads GTSNPN; CDR2 reads SVGIG (reference sequence). The CDR3 runs 14 residues. Trimming left V 0 bases short and J 2 bases short, with 5 bases between. The CDR3 region has the DNA TGTGCCTGGAGTGTAGGGACTGGGGCCAACGTCCTGACTTTC. Residues: CAWSVGTGANVLTF.

The chain recombines TRBV28 with TRBJ2-5, with 10 bases aligning to TRBD2. J gave up 5 bases and V 5 bases, and 11 bases lay outside the gene matches. This CDR3 is built from 16 residues. CDR1 is MDHEN and CDR2 is SYDVKM in the germline V gene. The CDR3 protein is CASSLNGAGGPETQYF. For the CDR3, the DNA is TGTGCCAGCAGTCTAAACGGAGCGGGAGGGCCGGAGACCCAGTACTTC.

V and J are TRBV9 and TRBJ2-1; the match to TRBD2 covers 8 bases. The CDR3 is 15 residues long. J was trimmed by 5 bases and V by 2 bases; bases with no gene match: 6. Germline V gives CDR1 SGDLS, CDR2 YYNGEE. The CDR3 coding sequence is TGTGCCAGCAGCGTGGAGGGACTAGGAAACAATGAGCAGTTCTTC. It yields the protein CASSVEGLGNNEQFF. Complete variable domain (other parts from reference TRBV9 and TRBJ2-1): DSGVTQTPKHLITATGQRVTLRCSPRSGDLSVYWYQQSLDQGLQFLIQYYNGEERAKGNILERFSAQQFPDLHSELNLSSLELGDSALYFCASSVEGLGNNEQFFGPGTRLTVL.

The chain carries TRBV7-9 and TRBJ2-7; D uncertain. V was shortened by 4 bases and J by 4 bases, with 11 bases between the two germline ends. This CDR3 is 13 amino acids long. Germline V gives CDR1 SEHNR, CDR2 FQNEAQ (reference sequence). CDR3 sequence: CASSSGPTYEQYF. In DNA, the CDR3 is TGTGCCAGCAGCTCAGGACCGACTTACGAGCAGTACTTC.

The chain links TRBV15 to TRBJ2-3; D remains unclear. Trimming removed 5 bases at V and 5 bases at J, with 5 bases between. The CDR3 covers 11 residues. Per the germline V gene, CDR1 is LNHNV and CDR2 is YYDKDF (reference sequence). The CDR3 spells CATSERDTQYF. The CDR3 DNA is TGTGCCACCAGCGAGAGAGATACGCAGTATTTT.

J is TRBJ2-1 and V is TRBV20-1; D gene unclear. This CDR3 is 14 amino acids long. The ends were cut back, 6 bases at V and 3 bases at J, with 15 bases in the middle. The V gene's germline CDR1 is DFQATT and CDR2 SNEGSKA (reference sequence). CDR3 nucleotide sequence: TGCAGTGCAACCGACGACTTGGACTACAATGAGCAGTTCTTC. This codes for CSATDDLDYNEQFF.

The chain carries TRBV12-3 or TRBV12-4 and TRBJ2-7; D is perhaps TRBD1 (6 bases). V lost 0 bases and J 5 bases, leaving 11 bases between the germline ends. The CDR3 sequence is 14 residues long. In DNA form, the CDR3 reads TGTGCCAGCAGTTTAGCGGCCAGGGGCCACGAGCAGTACTTC. It translates to CASSLAARGHEQYF.

The CDR3 sequence is CASSYSTLLGSGLYEQYF. The CDR3 DNA is TGTGCCAGCAGTTACTCGACCCTCTTGGGGTCAGGGCTCTACGAGCAGTACTTC. The J gene is TRBJ2-7, the V gene TRBV6-2 or TRBV6-3; the D gene is possibly TRBD1 (5 bases). The V gene lost 0 bases and the J gene lost 3 bases, with 21 bases spanning the gap. CDR1 is MNHEY, CDR2 SVGEGT, per germline. This CDR3 region has 18 residues.

The rearrangement joins TRBV9 to TRBJ2-1, with 12 bases fitting TRBD2. Germline-derived CDR1 and CDR2 are SGDLS and YYNGEE. The CDR3 covers 14 residues. The V gene end was trimmed by 4 bases and the J gene end by 9 bases; junction bases not matched to a gene: 5. The CDR3 sequence is CASSLAGGPSEQFF. The CDR3 DNA sequence: TGTGCCAGCAGCCTAGCGGGAGGGCCAAGTGAGCAGTTCTTC.